This T cell receptor (beta chain) was sequenced for a study of cytomegalovirus exposure and HLA in healthy donors. General study findings and limits: TCR beta sequences numbering some 17,000 were associated with HLA alleles at 0.05 false discovery rate in a later analysis. DRB1 had the most TCR associations and HLA-C the fewest, a later analysis found, with rates varying by HLA locus.

60 Vbeta and 13 Jbeta primers were used in PCR. Method: immunoSEQ multiplex PCR; TCRdb's copy keeps in-frame clones and lacks some. Here the sample spans 150,000 to 200,000 clones, approximately 80% being singletons. The CDR3 length is 13 residues. Germline CDR1 reads SEHNR; CDR2 reads FQNEAQ (reference sequence). The V end was cut by 6 bases, the J end by 5 bases, with 12 bases between. A note on this clone: Antigen: not known.

The gene calls are TRBV7-9 and TRBJ2-3, with D possibly matching TRBD2 (5 bases). This clonotype was sampled from a woman younger than 35 in good health and CMV-seropositive. Sequenced input: PBMCs. CDR3 nucleotides: TGTGCCAGCAGGCGGGTGGAATTAGATACGCAGTATTTT. Encoded protein: CASRRVELDTQYF. Full variable domain (outside the CDR3, taken from reference TRBV7-9 and TRBJ2-3): DTGVSQNPRHKITKRGQNVTFRCDPISEHNRLYWYRQTLGQGPEFLTYFQNEAQLEKSRLLSDRFSAERPKGSFSTLEIQRTEQGDSAMYLCASRRVELDTQYFGPGTRLTVL.